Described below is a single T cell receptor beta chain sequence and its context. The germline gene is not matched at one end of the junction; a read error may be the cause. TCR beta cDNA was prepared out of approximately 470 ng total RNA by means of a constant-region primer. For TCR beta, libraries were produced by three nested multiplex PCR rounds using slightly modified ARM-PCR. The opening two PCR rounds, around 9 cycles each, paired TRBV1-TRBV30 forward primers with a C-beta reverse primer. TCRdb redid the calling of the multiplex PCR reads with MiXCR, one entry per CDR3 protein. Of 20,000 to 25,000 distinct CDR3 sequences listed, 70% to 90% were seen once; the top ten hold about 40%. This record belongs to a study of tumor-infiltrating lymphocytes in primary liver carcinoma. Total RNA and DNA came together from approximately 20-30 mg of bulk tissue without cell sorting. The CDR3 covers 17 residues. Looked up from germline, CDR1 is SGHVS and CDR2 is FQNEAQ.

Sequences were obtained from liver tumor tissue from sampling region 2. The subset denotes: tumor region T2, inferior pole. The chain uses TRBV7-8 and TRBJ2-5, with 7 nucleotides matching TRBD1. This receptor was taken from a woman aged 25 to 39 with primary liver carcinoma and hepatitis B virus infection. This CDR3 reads CTSSLFPLQGYQETQYF. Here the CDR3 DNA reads TGTACCAGCAGCTTATTCCCATTACAGGGGTACCAAGAGACCCAGTACTTC. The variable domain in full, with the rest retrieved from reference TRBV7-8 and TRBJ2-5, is GAGVSQSPRYKVAKRGQDVALRCDPISGHVSLFWYQQALGQGPEFLTYFQNEAQLDKSGLPSDRFFAERPEGSVSTLKIQRTQQEDSAVYLCTSSLFPLQGYQETQYFGPGTRLLVL.